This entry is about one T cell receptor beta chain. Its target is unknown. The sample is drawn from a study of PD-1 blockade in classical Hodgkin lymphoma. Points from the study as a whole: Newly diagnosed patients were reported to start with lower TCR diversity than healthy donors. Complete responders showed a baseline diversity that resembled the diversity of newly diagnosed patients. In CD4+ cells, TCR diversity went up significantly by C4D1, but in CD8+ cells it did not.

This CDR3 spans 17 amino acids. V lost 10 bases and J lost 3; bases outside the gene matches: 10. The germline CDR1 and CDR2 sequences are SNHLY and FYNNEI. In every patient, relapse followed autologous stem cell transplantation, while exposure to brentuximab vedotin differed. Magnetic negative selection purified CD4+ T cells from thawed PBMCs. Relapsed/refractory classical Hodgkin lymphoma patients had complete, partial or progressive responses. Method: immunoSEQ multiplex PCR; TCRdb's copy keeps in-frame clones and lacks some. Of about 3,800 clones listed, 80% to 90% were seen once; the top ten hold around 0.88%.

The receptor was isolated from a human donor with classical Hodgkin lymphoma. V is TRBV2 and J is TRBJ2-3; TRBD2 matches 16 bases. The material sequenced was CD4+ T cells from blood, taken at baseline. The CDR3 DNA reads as TGTGCCACCGCAACCGGGACTAGCGGGGGGGTGACAGATACGCAGTATTTT. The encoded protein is CATATGTSGGVTDTQYF.